Reported below is one T cell receptor (beta chain). What it binds is not known. Profiled with immunoSEQ multiplex PCR; TCRdb holds only in-frame clones, not every one. The table has about 21,000 clones, approximately 80% seen once. The V and J ends lost 8 bases and 6 bases respectively, with 14 bases between them. CDR3 length equals 12 residues. Looked up from germline, CDR1 is WSHSY and CDR2 is SAAADI. The data were obtained in a study of tumor-infiltrating lymphocytes in localized non-small cell lung cancer. Overall study results and limits: Higher tumor T cell infiltration than in uninvolved lung was supported by TCRbeta sequencing.

V usage is TRBV10-2 and J usage is TRBJ2-7; D is ambiguous. The receptor's source is a human donor with non-small cell lung cancer. Sequenced: lung tumor tissue. CDR3 nucleotides: TGCGCCAGCGGGATCACCGCTCTCGAGCAGTACTTC. Translating it yields CASGITALEQYF.